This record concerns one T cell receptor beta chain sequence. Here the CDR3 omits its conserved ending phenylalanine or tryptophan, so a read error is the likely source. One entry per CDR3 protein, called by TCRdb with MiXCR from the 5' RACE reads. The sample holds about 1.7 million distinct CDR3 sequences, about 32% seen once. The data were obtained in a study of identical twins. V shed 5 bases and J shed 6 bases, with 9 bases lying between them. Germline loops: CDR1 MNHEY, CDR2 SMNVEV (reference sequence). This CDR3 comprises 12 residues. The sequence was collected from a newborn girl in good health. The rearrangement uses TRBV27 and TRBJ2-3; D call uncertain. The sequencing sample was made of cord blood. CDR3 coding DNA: TGTGCCAGCAGTCCAGGTGGGGATACGCAGTATCTT. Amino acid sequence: CASSPGGDTQYL.